The clone carrying this TCR beta chain was seen a few times. What it recognizes is unknown. At one boundary the junction diverges from the germline segment, which might be a read error. This sample stems from a study of post-analysis software for immune sequencing data. Libraries were made from TCR beta cDNA, and they carried unique molecular identifiers. Each CDR3 protein is one row after TCRdb ran MiXCR on the PCR reads. The sample contains 380,000 or so distinct CDR3 sequences, approximately 38% of which appear only once. Whole-study findings and limits: Significantly lower normalized Chao1 diversity was seen in multiple sclerosis patients than in controls. Compared with controls, patients had more of 4 to 6 TRBV segments, including TRBV5-6, TRBV5-1 and TRBV20-1.

The germline CDR1 and CDR2 sequences are MGHRA and YSYEKL. The CDR3 is 15 residues long. The chain carries TRBV4-1 and TRBJ2-7; 7 bases map to TRBD1. This TCR was sampled from a girl under 18 with multiple sclerosis. The specimen sequenced was blood. The CDR3 is CASSQERQGEYEQYF. CDR3 in DNA: TGCGCCAGCAGTCAAGAGAGACAGGGCGAATACGAGCAGTACTTC.